This section outlines one T cell receptor beta chain sequence together with its context. This clone's antigen is unknown. Base qualities were left out, and no much larger clone turns up one base away. The sample comes from a study of CD8+ T cells in alopecia areata listed by TCRdb under 2018. Context from the whole study: The treated patients took part in an open-label pilot trial in which moderate-to-severe alopecia areata was treated with oral tofacitinib at 5 to 10 mg twice daily. Tofacitinib was given for 6 to 18 months, followed by 6 months of follow-up off drug to assess delayed response and recurrence. Human TCRbeta sequencing covered scalp tissue and sorted CD4+ and CD8+ peripheral blood T cells from patchy and totalis/universalis alopecia areata patients and healthy controls. Amplification of TCRbeta CDR3 regions was done by immunoSEQ multiplex PCR using 35 Vbeta forward primers and 13 Jbeta reverse primers. In both human patients and the C3H/HeJ mouse model, the study applied high-throughput TCRbeta sequencing to look at T cell clonal expansion in alopecia areata. Patients on tofacitinib were biopsied at baseline and after 4 and 24 weeks of treatment, and several of the patients also had a later scalp biopsy. The RNA source kit depended on sample type: the PAXgene miRNA kit for fixed scalp, the miRNeasy kit for PBMCs, and the RNeasy kit for mouse skin. Scalp clonality was compared across normal scalp (n=4), patchy alopecia areata scalp (n=8), and alopecia totalis/universalis scalp (n=8). General conclusions and limits of the study: Shared TCR sequences between patients were less evident than in mice, which may be partly attributable to HLA diversity in the patient population. Compared with normal scalp, lesional scalp, particularly in alopecia totalis/universalis, had higher clonality and more expanded CD8+ clones, which suggests antigenic drive. Unlike mouse skin, which is dominated by gammadelta T cells, normal human skin has resident alphabeta T cells that are also sequenced, and this complicates analysis of the scalp TCR repertoire.

The library relied on the immunoSEQ multiplex PCR assay. To provide template for TCR sequencing, every sample had RNA extracted and reverse transcribed into cDNA. First-strand cDNA was synthesized using SuperScript III with a 2:1 mix of oligo-dT and random hexamers. A synthetic immune receptor repertoire was used to assess amplification bias, and residual bias was removed computationally. Turning to the authors' computational methods: Raw reads were preprocessed to remove errors, and CDR3 was defined according to IMGT conventions as the region from the conserved cysteine to phenylalanine. Clonality was computed as 1 minus the Shannon entropy, with the entropy normalized by log2 of the number of productive unique TCRs. Whether scalp clones were CD4 or CD8 was inferred by matching scalp TCRbeta sequences against CD4 and CD8 repertoires sorted from blood. Held by TCRdb, this immuneACCESS table contains in-frame sequences only and omits some clones. Under half of the omission traces to an unresolved V gene where checked; the cause of the rest is unknown. V and J calls and clone size are those listed in that table; D and trimming were worked out from the DNA. Counted in this sample were around 130,000 clones; roughly three fifths of them appeared once. 3.5% to 5% of the sample is held by the ten biggest clonotypes.

This specimen's time point label, per the study, means: baseline before oral tofacitinib. Peripheral blood and lesional scalp punch biopsies were obtained from patients with alopecia areata. PBMCs were isolated by density centrifugation and stained for CD3, CD4 and CD8, after which CD4+ and CD8+ T cells were sorted on a FACSAria. V drops 5 bases and J drops 3 bases, leaving 9 bases in between. CDR1 and CDR2 are read off the germline V gene as SGHRS and YFSETQ. From the cysteine through the phenylalanine, the CDR3 covers 13 amino acids. The CDR3 DNA has 39 bases and is translated from base 1. This sample comprised CD4+ T cells sorted from blood, obtained at week 0. Rearrangement joined TRBV5-1 to TRBJ2-1; a tentative D match to TRBD2 spans 6 bases. The TCR originated in a human donor with alopecia areata. The DNA sequence is given as TGCGCCAGCAGTGGCGGGAACTACAATGAGCAGTTCTTC. It is translated as CASSGGNYNEQFF.